This TCR beta chain was obtained from a study of T cells after yellow fever vaccination. At the level of the study: It was SMART-Seq v4 Ultra Low Input that prepared the fractions with low cell numbers. Study observations and caveats: Subsequent booster samples again held most clones from primary vaccination (96% CD4, nearly 90% CD8). Highly abundant clonotypes carried over from the bulk population could end up in FACS-sorted repertoires as contaminants.

A 5'RACE template-switching step, the method used to make TCR cDNA, added a universal primer site and UMIs. TCRdb re-called the 5' RACE reads through MiXCR, storing one row per CDR3 protein. Of 200,000 to 300,000 distinct CDR3 sequences in the sample, about 3.7% are singletons; the top ten hold 19%. This CDR3 comprises 14 residues. Germline CDR1 reads DFQATT; CDR2 reads SNEGSKA (reference sequence). V dropped 0 bases and J dropped 6 bases, with 14 bases sitting between them. This clonotype has a count of ten or more. As yet, its antigen is unknown. Source: PBMCs, taken 15 days after the yellow fever booster vaccination. This chain connects TRBV20-1 to TRBJ1-1; D perhaps matches TRBD1 (5 bases). The clonotype was recovered from a man aged 18 to 30 who received the YFV17D yellow fever vaccine. CDR3 sequence reads: CSARDGGFAPEAFF. CDR3 coding DNA: TGCAGTGCTAGAGATGGGGGTTTTGCCCCTGAAGCTTTCTTT.